Here is one T cell receptor beta chain with its context. The data belong to a study of blood T cell repertoires in COVID-19. Study information: From T cells, B-cell-depleted T cells, or PBMCs came the material, which was cDNA or gDNA.

Germline loops: CDR1 LGHNA, CDR2 YSLEER. The CDR3 contains 14 residues. V lost 0 bases and J lost 6, with 9 bases in between. Under the authors' procedure: Amplifying reference gene primers gave estimates of nucleated cell counts. Method: immunoSEQ multiplex PCR; TCRdb's copy keeps in-frame clones and lacks some. The V and J calls and clone size come from that table; D and trimming were worked out from the DNA. The sample has about 260,000 clones, approximately 85% seen once. This receptor was obtained from a human donor in a cohort sampled during active COVID-19. V usage is TRBV4-3 and J usage is TRBJ1-5; D possibly corresponds to TRBD1 (6 bases). Sequenced sample: peripheral blood. CDR3 DNA sequence: TGCGCCAGCAGCCAAGATCAGGGGAGTCAGCCCCAGCATTTT. Protein: CASSQDQGSQPQHF.